This T cell receptor (beta chain) was captured by sequencing in a study of cytomegalovirus exposure and HLA in healthy donors. PCR used 60 Vbeta primers and 13 Jbeta primers. Profiling relied on immunoSEQ multiplex PCR, and the TCRdb table lists in-frame clones only, not all of them. This table has 150,000 to 200,000 clones, 84% appearing once. Remarks on this clone: Its antigen is unidentified. One junction end does not reproduce the germline sequence, and a read error may be involved.

Study-level findings and limits: Three CMV-associated chains were confirmed in vitro to be specific for CMV antigens.

This CDR3 spans 17 amino acids. The germline V gene encodes CDR1 SGHTS and CDR2 YDEGEE. J is TRBJ2-1 and V is TRBV5-8, with D unclear. This receptor was obtained from a boy younger than 18 in good health and CMV-seronegative. Input material: PBMCs. The CDR3 nucleotides read TGTGCCAGCAGCTTGGCGATTTTCCTAGGCTCCGACAATGAGCAGTTCTTC. Translated, it gives CASSLAIFLGSDNEQFF.